This T cell receptor beta chain came from a study of early T cells in non-severe SARS-CoV-2 infection. Study at large: Unpaired chains resulted from sequencing bulk RNA of unsorted whole blood. Overall study findings and caveats: Matches to VDJdb favored anti-spike CD8 responses and missed private and CD4 specificities.

Germline CDR1 is SNHLY and CDR2 is FYNNEI. The CDR3 runs to 15 residues. Trimming cost V 6 bases and J 10 bases; bases outside gene matches: 12. This clonotype occurred many times. Its specificity is not known. Individual cDNA molecules were tagged with unique molecular identifiers, the study reported. TCRdb re-analysed the 5' RACE reads in MiXCR, keeping a single row per CDR3 protein. The table lists 60,000 or so distinct CDR3 sequences, roughly an eighth of them singletons. The genes are TRBV2 and TRBJ1-6; 7 nucleotides align to TRBD1. The sample was whole blood. The TCR originated in an adult who was a healthcare worker with PCR-confirmed SARS-CoV-2 infection or an uninfected control (not recorded which). The CDR3 DNA reads TGTGCCAGCAGAGAACGGGACAGTACAAACTCACCCCTCCACTTT. Residues: CASRERDSTNSPLHF.